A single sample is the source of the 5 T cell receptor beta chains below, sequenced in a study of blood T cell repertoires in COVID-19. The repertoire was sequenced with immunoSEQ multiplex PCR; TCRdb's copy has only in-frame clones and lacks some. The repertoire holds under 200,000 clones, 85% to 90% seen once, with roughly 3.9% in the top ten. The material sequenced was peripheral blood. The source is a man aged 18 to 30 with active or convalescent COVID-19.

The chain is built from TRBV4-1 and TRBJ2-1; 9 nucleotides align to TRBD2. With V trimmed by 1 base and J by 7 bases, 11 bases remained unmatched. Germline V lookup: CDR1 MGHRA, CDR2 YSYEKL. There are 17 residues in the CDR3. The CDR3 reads CASSQGSPGLARNEQFF. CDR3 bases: TGCGCCAGCAGCCAAGGCTCCCCGGGACTAGCACGGAATGAGCAGTTCTTC.

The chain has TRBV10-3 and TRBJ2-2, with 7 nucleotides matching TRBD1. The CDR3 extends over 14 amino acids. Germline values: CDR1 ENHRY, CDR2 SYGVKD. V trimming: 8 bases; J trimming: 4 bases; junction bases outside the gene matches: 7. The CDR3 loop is CAIGQVEGTGELFF. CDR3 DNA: TGTGCCATCGGACAGGTCGAGGGCACCGGGGAGCTGTTTTTT.

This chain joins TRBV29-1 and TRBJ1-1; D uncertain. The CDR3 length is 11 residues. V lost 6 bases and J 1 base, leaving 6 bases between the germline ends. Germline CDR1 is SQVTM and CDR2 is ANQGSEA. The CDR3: CSVTENTEAFF. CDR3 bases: TGCAGCGTCACAGAGAACACTGAAGCTTTCTTT.

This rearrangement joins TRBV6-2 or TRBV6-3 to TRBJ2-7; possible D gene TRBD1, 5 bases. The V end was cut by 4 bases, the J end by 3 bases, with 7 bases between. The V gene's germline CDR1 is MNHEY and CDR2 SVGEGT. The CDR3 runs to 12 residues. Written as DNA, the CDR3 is TGTGCCAGCAGTTCAGACAGCTACGAGCAGTACTTC. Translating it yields CASSSDSYEQYF.

The CDR3 DNA follows: TGTGCCAGTAGTATAGGACTAGCGAGGGGAACGAACACCGGGGAGCTGTTTTTT. Translating it yields CASSIGLARGTNTGELFF. The chain combines TRBV19 with TRBJ2-2; 8 bases are a match to TRBD2. The CDR3 length is 18 residues. With V trimmed by 1 base and J by 0 bases, 7 bases remained unmatched. The germline V gene has CDR1 LNHDA and CDR2 SQIVND (reference sequence).